The rows below give T cell receptor beta chains drawn from one sample of a study of glioma-infiltrating T cells. TCRdb recomputed calls from the multiplex PCR reads with MiXCR, one row per CDR3 protein. The table lists about 190,000 distinct CDR3 sequences, about 32% of them singletons. The sample taken for sequencing was glioma tissue, nonneoplastic brain tissue, or PBMCs (not recorded which). These receptor sequences come from a human donor with low-grade glioma or glioblastoma, undergoing nonglioma brain surgery, or in good health (not recorded which). The conserved cysteine and the conserved F or W are not part of the CDR3 here.

v_call	j_call	cdr3_aa
TRBV5-1	TRBJ2-3	ASSVRSRQDGTDTQY
TRBV20-1	TRBJ1-4	SASPSYRGLRTVYEKLF
TRBV7-2	TRBJ2-7	ASSLVIGNEQY
TRBV7-9	TRBJ1-1	ASSSGTVNTEAF
TRBV6-2/TRBV6-3	TRBJ2-3	ASSYAAGSTDTQY
TRBV20-1	TRBJ1-1	SASTPGQGARTEAF
TRBV20-1	TRBJ2-3	SARSTSGRGSDTQY
TRBV6-1	TRBJ1-2	ASSLEEPGALGCGYT
TRBV20-1	TRBJ2-3	SAPPGLAEYTDTQY
TRBV4-2	TRBJ1-6	ASSSSPPSGGALH
TRBV28	TRBJ2-7	ASSFPDRPPNEQY
TRBV28	TRBJ1-6	ASSYGTDNSPLH
TRBV7-2	TRBJ1-2	ASSLQGANYGYT
TRBV27	TRBJ2-7	ASRTSGRSEQY
TRBV4-1	TRBJ2-6	ARSQGKGSGANVLT